This is a list of T cell receptor beta chains from one sample in a study of T cell changes during pregnancy in multiple sclerosis. Data came from immunoSEQ multiplex PCR; TCRdb stores just in-frame clones and leaves some out. There are about 40,000 clones in the sample; 90% to 95% occur only once, and roughly 0.45% lies in the top ten. The sample here was CD4+ T cells from peripheral blood mononuclear cells, taken in the third trimester of pregnancy. The receptor source for this set is a female donor in good health, enrolled as a control in a pregnancy study. Each CDR3 is given with its conserved first and last residue. The D gene is left open where the match is weak. Size is stated for part of the rows, as once, few or many counts, or as a class when the clone is expanded.

abundance: NA; v_gene: TRBV28; d_gene: TRBD2; j_gene: TRBJ2-7; CDR3aa: CASSFPGLAHYEQYF; CDR3nt: TGTGCCAGCAGTTTTCCAGGACTAGCTCACTACGAGCAGTACTTC
abundance: NA; v_gene: TRBV15; d_gene: NA; j_gene: TRBJ2-5; CDR3aa: CATSSSSNLGETQYF; CDR3nt: NA
abundance: NA; v_gene: TRBV28; d_gene: NA; j_gene: TRBJ1-2; CDR3aa: CASSLGSGGDYGYTF; CDR3nt: TGTGCCAGCAGTTTGGGGTCGGGGGGTGACTATGGCTACACCTTC
abundance: NA; v_gene: TRBV5-1; d_gene: TRBD2; j_gene: TRBJ2-4; CDR3aa: CASSYLPGLAGVVKNIQYF; CDR3nt: TGCGCCAGCAGCTACCTCCCGGGACTAGCGGGAGTGGTGAAAAACATTCAGTACTTC
abundance: NA; v_gene: TRBV5-1; d_gene: TRBD2; j_gene: TRBJ2-2; CDR3aa: CASSYTSGVNTGELFF; CDR3nt: TGCGCCAGCAGCTATACTAGCGGCGTTAACACCGGGGAGCTGTTTTTT
abundance: NA; v_gene: TRBV27; d_gene: TRBD2; j_gene: TRBJ2-2; CDR3aa: CASIPLAGATGELFF; CDR3nt: TGTGCCAGCATTCCGCTAGCGGGAGCCACCGGGGAGCTGTTTTTT
abundance: NA; v_gene: TRBV7-2; d_gene: TRBD1; j_gene: TRBJ2-3; CDR3aa: CASSYSGTGNLRTDTQYF; CDR3nt: TGTGCCAGCAGCTACTCCGGGACAGGCAATTTACGAACAGATACGCAGTATTTT
abundance: NA; v_gene: TRBV7-3; d_gene: TRBD2; j_gene: TRBJ2-1; CDR3aa: CASSFVAGGSPYNEQFF; CDR3nt: TGTGCCAGCAGCTTCGTAGCGGGGGGGTCCCCATACAATGAGCAGTTCTTC
abundance: NA; v_gene: TRBV28; d_gene: NA; j_gene: TRBJ2-2; CDR3aa: CASSLPGSGELFF; CDR3nt: TGTGCCAGCAGTTTACCAGGTAGCGGGGAGCTGTTTTTT
abundance: NA; v_gene: TRBV28; d_gene: TRBD1; j_gene: TRBJ1-5; CDR3aa: CASSLGTGYNQPQHF; CDR3nt: TGTGCCAGCAGTTTAGGGACAGGATACAATCAGCCCCAGCATTTT
abundance: NA; v_gene: TRBV11-2; d_gene: TRBD1; j_gene: TRBJ1-4; CDR3aa: CASSSLQGRGEKLFF; CDR3nt: TGTGCCAGCAGCTCTCTACAGGGGAGAGGTGAAAAACTGTTTTTT
abundance: NA; v_gene: TRBV5-5; d_gene: NA; j_gene: TRBJ2-7; CDR3aa: CASSLEGASRQYF; CDR3nt: TGTGCCAGCAGCTTGGAAGGCGCGTCTAGGCAGTACTTC
abundance: NA; v_gene: TRBV11-2; d_gene: NA; j_gene: TRBJ2-5; CDR3aa: CASSLSGQETQYF; CDR3nt: TGTGCCAGCAGCTTATCAGGGCAAGAGACCCAGTACTTC
abundance: NA; v_gene: TRBV7-6; d_gene: NA; j_gene: TRBJ2-5; CDR3aa: CASSLGEETQYF; CDR3nt: TGTGCCAGCAGCTTGGGCGAAGAGACCCAGTACTTC
abundance: NA; v_gene: TRBV7-2; d_gene: TRBD2; j_gene: TRBJ2-1; CDR3aa: CASSLLGSGSWILGEQFF; CDR3nt: TGTGCCAGCAGCCTACTCGGTAGCGGGAGTTGGATTCTAGGGGAGCAGTTCTTC
abundance: NA; v_gene: TRBV7-2; d_gene: NA; j_gene: TRBJ1-5; CDR3aa: CASSGLVGPNQPQHF; CDR3nt: TGTGCCAGCAGCGGGCTTGTGGGGCCCAATCAGCCCCAGCATTTT
abundance: few; v_gene: TRBV30; d_gene: TRBD1; j_gene: TRBJ1-5; CDR3aa: CAWNSGTGIQPQHF; CDR3nt: TGTGCCTGGAACTCCGGGACAGGGATTCAGCCCCAGCATTTT
abundance: NA; v_gene: TRBV20-1; d_gene: TRBD1; j_gene: TRBJ2-7; CDR3aa: CSALGQGEQYF; CDR3nt: TGCAGTGCCTTGGGACAGGGGGAGCAGTACTTC
abundance: once; v_gene: TRBV7-3; d_gene: NA; j_gene: TRBJ2-3; CDR3aa: CASSDSGARTDTQYF; CDR3nt: TGTGCCAGCAGCGACTCAGGGGCCCGCACAGATACGCAGTATTTT
abundance: NA; v_gene: TRBV7-2; d_gene: TRBD1; j_gene: TRBJ1-1; CDR3aa: CASSSWDRGLSGTEAFF; CDR3nt: TGTGCCAGCAGCTCCTGGGACAGGGGGCTGAGTGGGACTGAAGCTTTCTTT
abundance: NA; v_gene: TRBV10-2; d_gene: NA; j_gene: TRBJ2-3; CDR3aa: CASSDGDTDTQYF; CDR3nt: TGCGCCAGCAGCGACGGGGACACAGATACGCAGTATTTT
abundance: NA; v_gene: TRBV7-2; d_gene: NA; j_gene: TRBJ2-3; CDR3aa: CASSLATEDTQYF; CDR3nt: TGTGCCAGCAGCTTAGCGACTGAAGATACGCAGTATTTT
abundance: NA; v_gene: TRBV15; d_gene: NA; j_gene: TRBJ2-5; CDR3aa: CATSRDRRGSETQYF; CDR3nt: TGTGCCACCAGCAGAGACCGGCGGGGTTCGGAGACCCAGTACTTC
abundance: NA; v_gene: TRBV7-9; d_gene: NA; j_gene: TRBJ1-2; CDR3aa: CASSTTRDGYYGYTF; CDR3nt: TGTGCCAGCAGTACTACAAGAGATGGCTACTATGGCTACACCTTC
abundance: NA; v_gene: TRBV7-6; d_gene: TRBD2; j_gene: TRBJ2-1; CDR3aa: CASSLLPGLAGDEQFF; CDR3nt: TGTGCCAGCAGCTTACTCCCGGGACTAGCGGGAGATGAGCAGTTCTTC
abundance: NA; v_gene: TRBV9; d_gene: NA; j_gene: TRBJ2-5; CDR3aa: CATSFRGIVGETQYF; CDR3nt: TGTGCCACCAGCTTCCGGGGGATTGTTGGGGAGACCCAGTACTTC
abundance: NA; v_gene: TRBV6-6; d_gene: NA; j_gene: TRBJ1-5; CDR3aa: CASSYSSGGLNQPQHF; CDR3nt: TGTGCCAGCAGTTACTCATCCGGAGGGTTGAATCAGCCCCAGCATTTT
abundance: NA; v_gene: TRBV5-1; d_gene: NA; j_gene: TRBJ2-3; CDR3aa: CASSLASTAADTQYF; CDR3nt: TGCGCCAGCAGCTTGGCCTCCACCGCAGCAGATACGCAGTATTTT
abundance: NA; v_gene: TRBV30; d_gene: TRBD1; j_gene: TRBJ1-5; CDR3aa: CAWGLRTGGLDQPQHF; CDR3nt: TGTGCCTGGGGGCTTCGGACAGGGGGCTTAGATCAGCCCCAGCATTTT
abundance: NA; v_gene: TRBV4-2; d_gene: TRBD1; j_gene: TRBJ2-1; CDR3aa: CASSSYRGPREQFF; CDR3nt: TGTGCCAGCAGCTCGTATAGGGGGCCGCGTGAGCAGTTCTTC
abundance: NA; v_gene: TRBV6-5; d_gene: TRBD2; j_gene: TRBJ2-7; CDR3aa: CASIGGSGVKQQYF; CDR3nt: TGTGCCAGCATTGGCGGGAGTGGGGTTAAGCAGCAGTACTTC
abundance: NA; v_gene: TRBV19; d_gene: TRBD2; j_gene: TRBJ2-7; CDR3aa: CASTSSGSIEQYF; CDR3nt: TGTGCCAGTACTTCTAGCGGGAGCATCGAGCAGTACTTC
abundance: NA; v_gene: TRBV2; d_gene: TRBD2; j_gene: TRBJ2-7; CDR3aa: CASRGERGGSYEQYF; CDR3nt: TGTGCCAGCAGGGGTGAGCGGGGGGGCTCCTACGAGCAGTACTTC
abundance: NA; v_gene: TRBV27; d_gene: TRBD2; j_gene: TRBJ2-1; CDR3aa: CASMSGSKYNEQFF; CDR3nt: TGTGCCAGCATGAGCGGGAGTAAGTACAATGAGCAGTTCTTC
abundance: NA; v_gene: TRBV7-2; d_gene: NA; j_gene: TRBJ2-4; CDR3aa: CASSLSSGQGKNIQYF; CDR3nt: NA
abundance: NA; v_gene: TRBV7-9; d_gene: NA; j_gene: TRBJ2-1; CDR3aa: CASSLGTLGEQFF; CDR3nt: TGTGCCAGCAGCTTAGGGACATTAGGTGAGCAGTTCTTC
abundance: NA; v_gene: TRBV5-1; d_gene: NA; j_gene: TRBJ2-5; CDR3aa: CASHSINRETQYF; CDR3nt: TGCGCCAGCCACTCCATTAACAGAGAGACCCAGTACTTC